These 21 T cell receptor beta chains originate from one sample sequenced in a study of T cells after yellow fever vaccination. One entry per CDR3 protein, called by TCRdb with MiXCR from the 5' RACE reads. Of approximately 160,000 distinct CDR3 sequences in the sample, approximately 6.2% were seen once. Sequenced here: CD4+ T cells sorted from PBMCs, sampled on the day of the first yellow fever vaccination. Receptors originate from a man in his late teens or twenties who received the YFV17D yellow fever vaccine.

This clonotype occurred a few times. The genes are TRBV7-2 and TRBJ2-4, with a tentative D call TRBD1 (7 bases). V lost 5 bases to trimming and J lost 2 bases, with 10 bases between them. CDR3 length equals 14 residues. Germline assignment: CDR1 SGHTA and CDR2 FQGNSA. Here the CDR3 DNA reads TGTGCCAGCAGCGCAGGGGGGTCCAAAAACATTCAGTACTTC. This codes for CASSAGGSKNIQYF.

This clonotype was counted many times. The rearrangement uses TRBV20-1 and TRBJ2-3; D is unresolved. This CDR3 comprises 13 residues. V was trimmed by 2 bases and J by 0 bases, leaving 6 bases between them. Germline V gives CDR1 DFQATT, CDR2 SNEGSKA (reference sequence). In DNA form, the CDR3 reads TGCAGTGCTAGAATTGTTAGCACAGATACGCAGTATTTT. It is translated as CSARIVSTDTQYF.

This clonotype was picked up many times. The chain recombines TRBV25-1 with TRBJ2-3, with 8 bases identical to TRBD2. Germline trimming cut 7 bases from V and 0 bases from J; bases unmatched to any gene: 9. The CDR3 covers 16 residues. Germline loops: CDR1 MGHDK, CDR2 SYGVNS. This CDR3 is CASMERGSSSTDTQYF. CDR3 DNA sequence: TGTGCCAGCATGGAGCGGGGGTCTTCTAGCACAGATACGCAGTATTTT.

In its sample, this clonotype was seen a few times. DNA for the CDR3: TGTGCCAGCAGCCAAGACACCGCTTACGAGCAGTACGTC. Translation: CASSQDTAYEQYV. V usage is TRBV7-9 and J usage is TRBJ2-7, with D uncertain. CDR1 SEHNR and CDR2 FQNEAQ come from the germline V gene (reference sequence). Deletions cut 5 bases from V and 4 bases from J, with 12 bases between. The CDR3 runs to 13 residues.

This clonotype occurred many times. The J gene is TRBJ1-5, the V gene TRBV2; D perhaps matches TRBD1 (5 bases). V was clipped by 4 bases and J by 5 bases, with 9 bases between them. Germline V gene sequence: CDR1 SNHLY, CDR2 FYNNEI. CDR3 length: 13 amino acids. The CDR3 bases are TGTGCCAGCAGTGTCTGGGGACATCAGCCCCAGCATTTT. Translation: CASSVWGHQPQHF.

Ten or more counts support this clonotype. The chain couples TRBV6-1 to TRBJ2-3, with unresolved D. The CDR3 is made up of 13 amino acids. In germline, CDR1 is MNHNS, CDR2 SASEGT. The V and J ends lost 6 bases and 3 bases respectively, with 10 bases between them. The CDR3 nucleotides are TGTGCCAGCAGCCCTGCCGGGACAGATACGCAGTATTTT. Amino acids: CASSPAGTDTQYF.

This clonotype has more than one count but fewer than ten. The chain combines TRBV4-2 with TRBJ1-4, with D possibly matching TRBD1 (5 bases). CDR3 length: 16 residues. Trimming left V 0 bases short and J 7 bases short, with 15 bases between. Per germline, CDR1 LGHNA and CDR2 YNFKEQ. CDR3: CASSQDGDGGGEKLFF. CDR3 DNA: TGTGCCAGCAGCCAAGATGGGGACGGAGGCGGTGAAAAACTGTTTTTT.

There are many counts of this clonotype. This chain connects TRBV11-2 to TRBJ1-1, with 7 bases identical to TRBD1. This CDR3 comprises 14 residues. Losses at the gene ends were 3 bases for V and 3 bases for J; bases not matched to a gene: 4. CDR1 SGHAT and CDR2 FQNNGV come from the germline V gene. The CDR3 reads CASSFRGRDTEAFF. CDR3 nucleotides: TGTGCCAGCAGCTTTAGGGGGCGGGACACTGAAGCTTTCTTT.

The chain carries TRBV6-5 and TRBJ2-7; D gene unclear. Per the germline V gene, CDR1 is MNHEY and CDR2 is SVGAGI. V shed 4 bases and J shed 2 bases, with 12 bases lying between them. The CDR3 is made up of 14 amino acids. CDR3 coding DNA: TGTGCCAGCAGTTCAGGTCCTCGCGCCTACGAGCAGTACGTC. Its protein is CASSSGPRAYEQYV.

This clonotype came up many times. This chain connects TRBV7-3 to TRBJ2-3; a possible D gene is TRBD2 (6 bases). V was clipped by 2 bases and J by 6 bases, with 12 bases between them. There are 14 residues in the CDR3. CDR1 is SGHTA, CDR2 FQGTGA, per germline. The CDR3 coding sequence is TGTGCCAGCAGCTTAGGAGGGGCGAGGGATACGCAGTATTTT. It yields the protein CASSLGGARDTQYF.

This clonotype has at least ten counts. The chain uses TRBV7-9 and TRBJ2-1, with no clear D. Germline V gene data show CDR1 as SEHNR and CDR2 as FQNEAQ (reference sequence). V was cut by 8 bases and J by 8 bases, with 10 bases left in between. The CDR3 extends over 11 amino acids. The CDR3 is CASARVDEQFF. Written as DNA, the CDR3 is TGTGCCAGCGCTAGGGTTGATGAGCAGTTCTTC.

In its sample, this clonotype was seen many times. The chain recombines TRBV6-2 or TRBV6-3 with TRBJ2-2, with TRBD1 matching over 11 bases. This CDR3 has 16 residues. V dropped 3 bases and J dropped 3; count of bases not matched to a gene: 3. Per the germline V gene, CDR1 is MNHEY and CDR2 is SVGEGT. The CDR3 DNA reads TGTGCCAGCAGTTATGGACAGGGGGCTGACACCGGGGAGCTGTTTTTT. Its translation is CASSYGQGADTGELFF.

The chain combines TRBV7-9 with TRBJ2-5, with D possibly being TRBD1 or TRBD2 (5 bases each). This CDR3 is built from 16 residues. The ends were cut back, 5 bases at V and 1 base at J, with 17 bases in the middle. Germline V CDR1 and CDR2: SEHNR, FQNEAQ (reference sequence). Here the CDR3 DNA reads TGTGCCAGCAGCGCCTACCGGGACCCATCCCAAGAGACCCAGTACTTC. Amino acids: CASSAYRDPSQETQYF.

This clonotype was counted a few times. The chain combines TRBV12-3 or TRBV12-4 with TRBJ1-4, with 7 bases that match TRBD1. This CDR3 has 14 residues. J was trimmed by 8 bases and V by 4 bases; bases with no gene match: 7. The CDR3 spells CASSSSGGYEKLFF. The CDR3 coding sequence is TGTGCCAGCAGTTCCTCAGGGGGGTACGAAAAACTGTTTTTT.

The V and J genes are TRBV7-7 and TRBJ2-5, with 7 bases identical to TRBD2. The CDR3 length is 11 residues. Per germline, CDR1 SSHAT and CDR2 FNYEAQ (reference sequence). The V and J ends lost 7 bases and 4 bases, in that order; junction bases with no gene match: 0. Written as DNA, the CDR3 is TGTGCCAGCACTAGCGGAGAGACCCAGTACTTC. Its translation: CASTSGETQYF.

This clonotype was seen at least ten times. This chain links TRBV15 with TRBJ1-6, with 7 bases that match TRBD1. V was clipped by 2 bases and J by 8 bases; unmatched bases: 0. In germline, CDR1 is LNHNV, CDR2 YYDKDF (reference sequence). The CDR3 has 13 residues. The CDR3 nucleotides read TGTGCCACCAGCAGAACAGGGGATTCACCCCTCCACTTT. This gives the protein CATSRTGDSPLHF.

The CDR3 DNA sequence: TGCGCCAGCAGCTTGAACAGCTACAATGAGCAGTTCTTC. It encodes CASSLNSYNEQFF. This sequence joins TRBV5-1 and TRBJ2-1; D ambiguous. The CDR3 consists of 13 residues. V lost 1 base and J lost 3, with 5 bases in between. CDR1 is SGHRS, CDR2 YFSETQ, per germline.

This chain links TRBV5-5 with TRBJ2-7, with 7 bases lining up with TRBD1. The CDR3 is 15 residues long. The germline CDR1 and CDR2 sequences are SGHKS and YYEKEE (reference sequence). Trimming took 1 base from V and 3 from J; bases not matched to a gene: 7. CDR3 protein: CASSLPPTGSYEQYF. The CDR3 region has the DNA TGTGCCAGCAGCTTGCCTCCGACAGGGAGCTACGAGCAGTACTTC.

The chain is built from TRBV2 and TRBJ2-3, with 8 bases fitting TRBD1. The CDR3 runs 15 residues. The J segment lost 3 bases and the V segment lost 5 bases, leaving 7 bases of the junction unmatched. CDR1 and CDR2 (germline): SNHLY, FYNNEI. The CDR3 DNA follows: TGTGCCAGCAGTTTCCACAGGGGGGAGACAGATACGCAGTATTTT. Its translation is CASSFHRGETDTQYF.

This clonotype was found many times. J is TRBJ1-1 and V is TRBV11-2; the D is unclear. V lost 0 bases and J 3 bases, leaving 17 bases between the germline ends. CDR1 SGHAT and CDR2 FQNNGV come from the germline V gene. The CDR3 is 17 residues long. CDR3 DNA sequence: TGTGCCAGCAGCTTAGAAGGTGTGGGCGCCTGGGACACTGAAGCTTTCTTT. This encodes CASSLEGVGAWDTEAFF.

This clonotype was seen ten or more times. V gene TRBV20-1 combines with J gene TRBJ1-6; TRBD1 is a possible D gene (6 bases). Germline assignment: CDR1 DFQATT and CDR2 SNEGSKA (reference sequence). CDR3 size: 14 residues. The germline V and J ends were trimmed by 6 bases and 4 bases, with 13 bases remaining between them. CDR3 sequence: CSARTVFYNSPLHF. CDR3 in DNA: TGCAGTGCGAGGACAGTATTTTATAATTCACCCCTCCACTTT.